This TCR beta chain was documented in a study of T cell responses to AZD1222 COVID-19 vaccine. Second doses at about 4 or about 12 weeks were pooled. Germline CDR1 reads LNHDA; CDR2 reads SQIVND (reference sequence). The CDR3 has 14 amino acids. For this clone: Antigen unknown. The junction departs from germline at one end; a sequencing error may be responsible.

Libraries were prepared by immunoSEQ multiplex PCR; TCRdb keeps only in-frame clonotypes and omits some of them. The sample has about 140,000 clones; 85% to 95% are singletons. Study-level points and caveats: Dominant CD4 TCR responses targeted spike regions 160-218 and 743-854. It should be noted that donors were predominantly white British and more often female, and clonal diversity was possibly underestimated.

The genes are TRBV19 and TRBJ1-6; D perhaps matches TRBD1 (5 bases). This specimen was peripheral blood, taken 28 days after the second AZD1222 dose. This sequence was found in an adult who received the AZD1222 COVID-19 vaccine. The CDR3 coding sequence is TGTGTCAGTAGAAAAAGGGACCGGGATTCACCCCTCCACTTT. This codes for CVSRKRDRDSPLHF.